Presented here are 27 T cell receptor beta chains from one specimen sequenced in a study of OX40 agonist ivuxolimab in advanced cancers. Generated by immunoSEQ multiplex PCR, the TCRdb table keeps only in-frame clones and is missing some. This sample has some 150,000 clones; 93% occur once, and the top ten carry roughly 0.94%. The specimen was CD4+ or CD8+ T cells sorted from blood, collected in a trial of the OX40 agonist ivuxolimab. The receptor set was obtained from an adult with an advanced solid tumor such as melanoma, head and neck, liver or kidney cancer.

In nucleotides, the CDR3 is TGTGCCAGCTCACCTGGAACCCGGGACAGGGTACCGCAGTCTGGGGCCAACGTCCTGACTTTC. This gives the protein CASSPGTRDRVPQSGANVLTF. This rearrangement joins TRBV18 to TRBJ2-6, with 9 bases that match TRBD1. CDR3 length: 21 residues. The germline V gene has CDR1 KGHSH and CDR2 LQKENI. The trim removed 3 bases at V and 1 base at J, leaving 16 bases unmatched.

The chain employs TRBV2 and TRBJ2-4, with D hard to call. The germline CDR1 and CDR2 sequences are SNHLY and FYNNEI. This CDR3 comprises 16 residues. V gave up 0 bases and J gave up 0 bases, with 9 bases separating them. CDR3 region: CASSEANVGAKNIQYF. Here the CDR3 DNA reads TGTGCCAGCAGTGAAGCGAACGTCGGAGCCAAAAACATTCAGTACTTC.

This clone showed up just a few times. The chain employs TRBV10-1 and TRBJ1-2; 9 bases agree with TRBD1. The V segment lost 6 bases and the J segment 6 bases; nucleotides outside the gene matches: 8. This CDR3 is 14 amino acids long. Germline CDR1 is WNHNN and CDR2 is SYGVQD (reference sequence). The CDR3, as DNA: TGCGCCAGCAGACGGGACAGGGTAACTAATGGCTACACCTTC. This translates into CASRRDRVTNGYTF.

The CDR3 loop is CASSIRAGFTEAFF. In DNA, the CDR3 is TGTGCCAGTAGTATAAGAGCGGGGTTCACTGAAGCTTTCTTT. The chain uses TRBV19 and TRBJ1-1; D is unclear. Trimming pared 2 bases from V and 4 bases from J, leaving 11 bases between. Germline loops: CDR1 LNHDA, CDR2 SQIVND (reference sequence). The CDR3 spans 14 residues. Full variable domain (remainder filled in from reference TRBV19 and TRBJ1-1): DGGITQSPKYLFRKEGQNVTLSCEQNLNHDAMYWYRQDPGQGLRLIYYSQIVNDFQKGDIAEGYSVSREKKESFPLTVTSAQKNPTAFYLCASSIRAGFTEAFFGQGTRLTVV.

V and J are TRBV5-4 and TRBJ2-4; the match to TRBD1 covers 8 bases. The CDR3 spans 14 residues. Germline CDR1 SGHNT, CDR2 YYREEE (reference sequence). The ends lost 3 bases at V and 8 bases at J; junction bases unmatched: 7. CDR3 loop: CASSSPTGADIQYF. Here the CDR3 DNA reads TGTGCCAGCAGCTCCCCGACAGGGGCGGACATTCAGTACTTC.

Here the CDR3 reads CASSESRTGLGYTF. The CDR3 coding sequence is TGTGCCAGCAGTGAATCCCGGACAGGGTTAGGCTACACCTTC. The V gene is TRBV6-1, the J gene TRBJ1-2; 8 positions match TRBD1. Per germline, CDR1 MNHNS and CDR2 SASEGT. Trimming at V came to 2 bases and at J to 8 bases, leaving 7 bases not matched to a gene. The CDR3 runs to 14 residues.

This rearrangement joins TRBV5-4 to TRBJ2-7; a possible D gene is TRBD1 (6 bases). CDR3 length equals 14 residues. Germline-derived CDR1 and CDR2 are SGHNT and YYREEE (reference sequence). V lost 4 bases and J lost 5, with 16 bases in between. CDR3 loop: CASSRDTLFNEQYF. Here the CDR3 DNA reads TGTGCCAGCAGCCGGGACACGCTTTTCAACGAGCAGTACTTC.

CDR3 sequence (DNA): TGTGCCAGCAGCCTAAGGGGACAGGGGGGCCCCTCTAATGAAAAACTGTTTTTT. Residues: CASSLRGQGGPSNEKLFF. This rearrangement joins TRBV5-6 to TRBJ1-4; 11 bases match TRBD1. The trim removed 4 bases at V and 3 bases at J, leaving 11 bases unmatched. Per germline, CDR1 SGHDT and CDR2 YYEEEE. The CDR3 sequence is 18 residues long.

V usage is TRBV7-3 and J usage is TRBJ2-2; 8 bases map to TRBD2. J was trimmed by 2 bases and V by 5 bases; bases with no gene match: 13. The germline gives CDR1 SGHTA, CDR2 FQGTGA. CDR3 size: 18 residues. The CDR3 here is CASSPRARGEANTGELFF. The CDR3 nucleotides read TGTGCCAGCAGCCCCCGGGCGCGGGGGGAGGCAAACACCGGGGAGCTGTTTTTT.

The CDR3 loop reads CASSKGAGDQPQHF. DNA for the CDR3: TGTGCCAGCAGTAAGGGAGCAGGGGATCAGCCCCAGCATTTT. The chain has TRBV2 and TRBJ1-5, with D perhaps matching TRBD1 (6 bases). This CDR3 has 14 residues. Trimming pared 5 bases from V and 5 bases from J, leaving 13 bases between. Germline CDR1 is SNHLY and CDR2 is FYNNEI.

The CDR3 is CASSLGRGVRTGELFF. The CDR3 region has the DNA TGTGCCAGCAGCTTAGGGAGGGGTGTGCGCACCGGGGAGCTGTTTTTT. The rearrangement joins TRBV11-2 to TRBJ2-2; tentatively, D is TRBD2 (6 bases). Trimming removed 1 base at V and 4 bases at J, with 13 bases between. The germline V gene encodes CDR1 SGHAT and CDR2 FQNNGV. This CDR3 spans 16 amino acids. The full variable domain, rest sourced from reference TRBV11-2 and TRBJ2-2, is EAGVAQSPRYKIIEKRQSVAFWCNPISGHATLYWYQQILGQGPKLLIQFQNNGVVDDSQLPKDRFSAERLKGVDSTLKIQPAKLEDSAVYLCASSLGRGVRTGELFFGEGSRLTVL.

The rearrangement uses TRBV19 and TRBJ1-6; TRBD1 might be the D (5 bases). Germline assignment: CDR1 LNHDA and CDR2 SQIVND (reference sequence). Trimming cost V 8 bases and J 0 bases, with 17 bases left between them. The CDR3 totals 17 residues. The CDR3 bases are TGTGCCAGTGGATGGGGCGCGGGGAGCTCCTATAATTCACCCCTCCACTTT. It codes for CASGWGAGSSYNSPLHF.

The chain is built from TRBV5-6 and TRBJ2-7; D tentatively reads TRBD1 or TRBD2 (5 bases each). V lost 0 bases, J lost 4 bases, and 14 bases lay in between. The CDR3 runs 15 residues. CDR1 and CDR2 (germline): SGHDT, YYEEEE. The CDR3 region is CASSLGGNQPYEQYF. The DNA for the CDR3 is TGTGCCAGCAGCTTGGGGGGGAACCAACCTTACGAGCAGTACTTC.

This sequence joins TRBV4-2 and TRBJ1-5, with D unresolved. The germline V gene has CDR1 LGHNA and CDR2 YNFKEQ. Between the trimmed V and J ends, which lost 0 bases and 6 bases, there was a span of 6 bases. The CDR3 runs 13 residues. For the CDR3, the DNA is TGTGCCAGCAGCCAAGATTTGGGTCAGCCCCAGCATTTT. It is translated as CASSQDLGQPQHF.

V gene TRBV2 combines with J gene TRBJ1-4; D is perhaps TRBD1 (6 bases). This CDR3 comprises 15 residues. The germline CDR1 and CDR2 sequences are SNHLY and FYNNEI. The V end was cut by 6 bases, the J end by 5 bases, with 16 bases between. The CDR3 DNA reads TGTGCCAGCAGCAAAAGGGGGACAAGAAATGAAAAACTGTTTTTT. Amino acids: CASSKRGTRNEKLFF.

The CDR3 DNA follows: TGCAGCGTGGCGGTTCTAGTTGAAGAGACCCAGTACTTC. Its translation is CSVAVLVEETQYF. This chain uses TRBV29-1 with TRBJ2-5; no clear D. The CDR3 sequence is 13 residues long. Trimming took off 6 bases at V and 3 bases at J, with 14 bases between the two ends. The germline CDR1 and CDR2 sequences are SQVTM and ANQGSEA.

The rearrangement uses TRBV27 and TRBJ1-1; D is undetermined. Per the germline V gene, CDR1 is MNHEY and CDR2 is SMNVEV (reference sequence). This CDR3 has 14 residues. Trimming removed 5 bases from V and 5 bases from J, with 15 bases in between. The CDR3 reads CASSPGGPGTEAFF. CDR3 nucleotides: TGTGCCAGCAGTCCGGGAGGTCCGGGAACTGAAGCTTTCTTT.

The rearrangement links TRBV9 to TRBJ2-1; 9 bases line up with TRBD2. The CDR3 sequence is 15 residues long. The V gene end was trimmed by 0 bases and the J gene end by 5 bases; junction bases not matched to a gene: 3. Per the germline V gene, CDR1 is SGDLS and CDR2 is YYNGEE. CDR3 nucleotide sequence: TGTGCCAGCAGCGTAGTAGCGGGAGTCCACAATGAGCAGTTCTTC. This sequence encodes CASSVVAGVHNEQFF.

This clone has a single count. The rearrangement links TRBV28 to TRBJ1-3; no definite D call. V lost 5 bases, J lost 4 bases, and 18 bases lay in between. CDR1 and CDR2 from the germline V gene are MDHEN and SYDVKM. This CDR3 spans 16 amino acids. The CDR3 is CASSLRTTGGGNTIYF. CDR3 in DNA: TGTGCCAGCAGTCTCCGGACTACGGGTGGAGGAAACACCATATATTTT.

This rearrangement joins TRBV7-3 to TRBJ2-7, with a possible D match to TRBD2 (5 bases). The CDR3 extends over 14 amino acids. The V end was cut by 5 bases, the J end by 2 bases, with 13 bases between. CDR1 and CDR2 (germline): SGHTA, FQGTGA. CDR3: CASSASAAAYEQYF. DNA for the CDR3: TGTGCCAGCAGCGCCTCAGCGGCCGCCTACGAGCAGTACTTC.

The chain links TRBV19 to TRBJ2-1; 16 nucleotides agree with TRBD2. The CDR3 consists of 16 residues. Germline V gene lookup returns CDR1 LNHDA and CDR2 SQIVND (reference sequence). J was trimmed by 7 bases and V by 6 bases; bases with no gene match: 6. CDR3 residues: CASRSGLAGGLNEQFF. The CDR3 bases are TGTGCCAGTAGGTCGGGACTAGCGGGAGGGCTGAATGAGCAGTTCTTC.

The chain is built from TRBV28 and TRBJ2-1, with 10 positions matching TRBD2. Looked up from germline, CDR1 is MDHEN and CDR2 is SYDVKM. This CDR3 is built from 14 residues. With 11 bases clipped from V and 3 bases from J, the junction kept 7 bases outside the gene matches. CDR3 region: CAHRTSGIYNEQFF. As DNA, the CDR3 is TGTGCCCACCGGACTAGCGGAATCTACAATGAGCAGTTCTTC.

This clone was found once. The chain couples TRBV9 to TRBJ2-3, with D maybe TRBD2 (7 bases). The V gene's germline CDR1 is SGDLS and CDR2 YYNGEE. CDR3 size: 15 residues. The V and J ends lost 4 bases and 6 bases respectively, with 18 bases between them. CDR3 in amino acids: CASSPRRAGADTQYF. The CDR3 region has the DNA TGTGCCAGCAGCCCCCGTCGTGCGGGGGCGGATACGCAGTATTTT.

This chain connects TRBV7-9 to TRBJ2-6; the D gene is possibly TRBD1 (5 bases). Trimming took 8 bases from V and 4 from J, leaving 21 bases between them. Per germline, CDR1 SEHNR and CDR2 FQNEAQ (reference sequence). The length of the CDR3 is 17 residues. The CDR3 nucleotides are TGTGCCAGCCCGTTAGGGGATTTCTTGGCGGGGGCCAACGTCCTGACTTTC. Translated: CASPLGDFLAGANVLTF.

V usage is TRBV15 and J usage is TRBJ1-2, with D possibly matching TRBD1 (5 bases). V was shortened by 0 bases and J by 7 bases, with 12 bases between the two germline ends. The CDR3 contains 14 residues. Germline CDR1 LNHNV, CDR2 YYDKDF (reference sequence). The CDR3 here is CATSRDSGRGGYTF. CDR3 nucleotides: TGTGCCACCAGCAGAGATTCCGGGAGGGGTGGCTACACCTTC.

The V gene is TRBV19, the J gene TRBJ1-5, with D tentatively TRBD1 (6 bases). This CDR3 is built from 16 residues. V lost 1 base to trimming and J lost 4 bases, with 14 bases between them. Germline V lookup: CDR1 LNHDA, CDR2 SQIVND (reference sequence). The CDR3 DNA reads TGTGCCAGTAGTATAGGGACAGAGGCGTTTAATCAGCCCCAGCATTTT. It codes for CASSIGTEAFNQPQHF.

The CDR3 coding sequence is TGTGCCAGCAGCTTGGTAGTCCGTGAAGCTTTCTTT. It specifies CASSLVVREAFF. The chain is built from TRBV5-5 and TRBJ1-1, with D unclear. V shed 0 bases and J shed 7 bases, with 7 bases lying between them. Germline lookup yields CDR1 SGHKS and CDR2 YYEKEE (reference sequence). The CDR3 runs 12 residues.